The rows below give T cell receptor beta chains drawn from one sample of a study of identifying expanded T cells in peripheral blood. The protocol was immunoSEQ multiplex PCR, while the TCRdb copy is restricted to in-frame clones and leaves out a portion. This repertoire shows approximately 100,000 clones, around nine tenths found once; its top ten account for 17%. What was sequenced was blood. The receptors were sampled from a person aged 18 to 75 in good health. CDR3s include the opening cysteine and the closing phenylalanine or tryptophan. D genes are given only for firm matches. A clone size is listed for some rows: how often the clone was seen (once, few, many), or a class if it is expanded.

v_gene	d_gene	j_gene	abundance	CDR3aa	CDR3nt
TRBV6-5	-	TRBJ2-2	-	CASSYVSRRELFF	TGTGCCAGCAGTTATGTTTCCCGGAGGGAGCTGTTTTTT
TRBV5-4	-	TRBJ1-2	-	CASSRRATGLGDGYTF	TGTGCCAGCAGCCGCAGAGCGACAGGCCTTGGCGACGGCTACACCTTC
TRBV29-1	-	TRBJ1-1	-	CSVEAGHQNTEAFF	TGCAGCGTTGAAGCGGGACACCAGAACACTGAAGCTTTCTTT
TRBV6-6	-	TRBJ1-2	-	CASSRDIPYGYTF	TGTGCCAGCAGTAGGGACATTCCCTATGGCTACACCTTC
TRBV5-4	-	TRBJ2-5	-	CASSILADEETQYF	TGTGCCAGCAGCATCTTAGCGGATGAAGAGACCCAGTACTTC
TRBV9	TRBD1	TRBJ2-7	-	CASSVGQGSEQYF	TGTGCCAGCAGCGTAGGACAGGGAAGCGAGCAGTACTTC
TRBV7-9	TRBD1	TRBJ1-5	-	CASSLGQIPQPQHF	TGTGCCAGCAGCTTGGGACAGATCCCTCAGCCCCAGCATTTT
TRBV18	-	TRBJ1-2	-	CASSPEDSLYGYTF	TGTGCCAGCTCACCAGAGGACAGCCTCTATGGCTACACCTTC
TRBV18	-	TRBJ2-7	-	CASSSEGPIAINYEQYF	TGTGCCAGCTCCTCAGAGGGGCCGATCGCCATTAACTACGAGCAGTACTTC
TRBV6-5	-	TRBJ1-2	once	CASSYFPEVYGYTF	TGTGCCAGCAGTTACTTCCCAGAAGTCTATGGCTACACCTTC
TRBV6-5	TRBD2	TRBJ2-3	-	CASREKAGGPDTQYF	TGTGCCAGCAGGGAGAAAGCGGGGGGGCCGGATACGCAGTATTTT
TRBV27	-	TRBJ2-5	-	CASSGGTQYF	TGTGCCAGCTCCGGAGGGACCCAGTACTTC
TRBV9	-	TRBJ1-3	-	CASSVQLRTANSPGNTIYF	TGTGCCAGCAGCGTTCAACTCCGGACAGCCAATAGCCCTGGAAACACCATATATTTT
TRBV9	-	TRBJ2-1	-	CASSVATGHLGNEQFF	TGTGCCAGCAGCGTAGCTACGGGACATCTAGGAAATGAGCAGTTCTTC
TRBV19	TRBD1	TRBJ1-4	-	CASERTGGFGKLFF	TGTGCCAGTGAGCGGACAGGGGGATTTGGGAAACTGTTTTTT
TRBV7-2	-	TRBJ2-1	-	CASSPTEGSYNEQFF	TGTGCCAGCAGCCCAACTGAGGGCTCCTACAATGAGCAGTTCTTC
TRBV6-5	TRBD1	TRBJ2-5	-	CASSQDRGQETQYF	TGTGCCAGCAGTCAGGACAGGGGACAAGAGACCCAGTACTTC
TRBV19	TRBD1	TRBJ1-6	-	CASSVSGTENSPLHF	TGTGCCAGTAGTGTCTCCGGGACAGAGAATTCACCCCTCCACTTT
TRBV29-1	-	TRBJ2-7	-	CSAQSGSILYEQYF	TGCAGCGCCCAGTCCGGGTCCATACTTTACGAGCAGTACTTC
TRBV10-3	-	TRBJ1-4	-	CAISESPPRLFF	TGTGCCATCAGTGAGTCTCCACCGAGACTGTTTTTT
TRBV6-4	TRBD1	TRBJ2-2	-	CASSDSGRGPGELFF	TGTGCCAGCAGTGACTCGGGCAGGGGGCCCGGGGAGCTGTTTTTT
TRBV7-2	-	TRBJ2-7	-	CASSPSWAPAYEQYF	TGTGCCAGCAGCCCGTCTTGGGCCCCGGCCTACGAGCAGTACTTC
TRBV7-8	TRBD2	TRBJ2-1	-	CASSYRKSRGGEENEQFF	TGTGCCAGCAGCTATAGAAAGTCTCGGGGGGGCGAGGAAAATGAGCAGTTCTTC
TRBV7-9	-	TRBJ1-1	-	CASSLLSQVGTEAFF	TGTGCCAGCAGCTTATTAAGTCAGGTGGGCACTGAAGCTTTCTTT
TRBV18	-	TRBJ1-4	-	CASSPRRAPNEKLFF	TGTGCCAGCTCACCACGGAGGGCTCCTAATGAAAAACTGTTTTTT
TRBV18	TRBD1	TRBJ1-1	-	CASSPPQTVSMKGTVEAFF	TGTGCCAGCTCACCACCCCAGACAGTCAGCATGAAAGGGACAGTAGAAGCTTTCTTT
TRBV18	TRBD1	TRBJ1-5	many	CASSPAGQGYNQPQHF	TGTGCCAGCTCACCGGCGGGACAGGGGTACAATCAGCCCCAGCATTTT
TRBV4-1	-	TRBJ2-1	-	CASSQGERRPVGEQFF	TGCGCCAGCAGCCAGGGGGAACGACGCCCGGTCGGGGAGCAGTTCTTC
TRBV28	TRBD1	TRBJ2-7	-	CASIWDRERDEQYF	TGTGCCAGCATCTGGGACAGGGAGAGGGACGAGCAGTACTTC
TRBV5-1	TRBD1	TRBJ2-7	-	CASRGTGDSYEQYF	TGCGCCAGCAGGGGGACAGGGGACTCCTACGAGCAGTACTTC
TRBV4-3	-	TRBJ1-6	-	CASSQGLGEYGDSPLHF	TGCGCCAGCAGCCAAGGATTGGGAGAGTATGGAGATTCACCCCTCCACTTT
TRBV7-6	-	TRBJ2-1	-	CASSPYIYNEQFF	TGTGCCAGCAGCCCCTATATCTACAATGAGCAGTTCTTC
TRBV5-1	TRBD1	TRBJ1-6	-	CASSLGDRGNSPLHF	TGCGCCAGCAGCTTGGGGGACAGGGGTAATTCACCCCTCCACTTT
TRBV9	-	TRBJ2-5	once	CASSVGVNREKQETQYF	TGTGCCAGCAGCGTAGGGGTGAACAGGGAAAAACAAGAGACCCAGTACTTC
TRBV28	-	TRBJ2-5	-	CASSFRRETQYF	TGTGCCAGCAGTTTTAGGAGGGAGACCCAGTACTTC
TRBV6-5	TRBD2	TRBJ2-5	once	CASRPSGGGSPQYF	TGTGCCAGCAGGCCGAGCGGGGGGGGTTCCCCCCAGTACTTC
TRBV7-2	TRBD2	TRBJ2-5	-	CASSPTSPQETQYF	TGTGCCAGCAGCCCGACTAGCCCACAAGAGACCCAGTACTTC
TRBV11-3	TRBD1	TRBJ2-3	-	CASSRTGDQSTQYF	TGTGCCAGCAGCAGGACAGGGGATCAGAGTACGCAGTATTTT
TRBV18	-	TRBJ2-7	once	CASSPSPADYEQYF	TGTGCCAGCTCACCATCACCAGCGGACTACGAGCAGTACTTC
TRBV30	TRBD1	TRBJ2-2	-	CARDRGAGELFF	TGTGCGAGGGACAGGGGGGCCGGGGAGCTGTTTTTT
TRBV9	-	TRBJ2-3	-	CASSGLEPGTQYF	TGTGCCAGCAGCGGACTCGAGCCCGGTACGCAGTATTTT
TRBV11-2	-	TRBJ2-5	-	CASSLNGQETQYF	TGTGCCAGCAGCTTAAACGGCCAAGAGACCCAGTACTTC
TRBV18	-	TRBJ1-2	few	CASSPLKGVNYGYTF	TGTGCCAGCTCACCACTGAAGGGGGTGAACTATGGCTACACCTTC
TRBV5-5	-	TRBJ2-5	-	CASSLPRGLETQYF	TGTGCCAGCAGCCTGCCCCGGGGGTTAGAGACCCAGTACTTC
TRBV10-3	-	TRBJ2-7	-	CAISEDPAGYYEQYF	TGTGCCATCAGTGAGGATCCGGCAGGGTACTACGAGCAGTACTTC
TRBV29-1	-	TRBJ1-1	-	CSVVGVTEAFF	TGCAGCGTTGTAGGCGTCACTGAAGCTTTCTTT
TRBV7-2	TRBD2	TRBJ2-5	-	CASSFQRGGQETQYF	TGTGCCAGCAGCTTCCAGCGGGGGGGCCAGGAGACCCAGTACTTC
TRBV4-3	TRBD2	TRBJ2-5	-	CASSQEIAGPQETQYF	TGCGCCAGCAGCCAAGAAATAGCGGGGCCGCAAGAGACCCAGTACTTC
TRBV28	-	TRBJ2-3	-	CASRRGGTSTDTQYF	TGTGCCAGCCGGAGGGGGGGGACTAGCACAGATACGCAGTATTTT
TRBV7-2	TRBD1	TRBJ2-1	-	CASSFSGQSYNEQFF	TGTGCCAGCAGCTTCTCGGGACAGAGTTACAATGAGCAGTTCTTC
TRBV5-1	TRBD1	TRBJ1-5	-	CASSEGQGGFGQPQHF	TGCGCCAGCAGCGAAGGACAGGGGGGTTTCGGTCAGCCCCAGCATTTT
TRBV9	TRBD1	TRBJ2-3	-	CASTAGSTGGTDTQYF	TGTGCCAGCACCGCGGGTTCCACAGGGGGCACAGATACGCAGTATTTT
TRBV7-9	-	TRBJ2-3	-	CASSLGGPADTQYF	TGTGCCAGCAGCTTGGGGGGGCCCGCAGATACGCAGTATTTT
TRBV28	TRBD2	TRBJ2-3	once	CASSPGLAGISESTDTQYF	TGTGCCAGCAGCCCAGGACTAGCGGGGATCTCCGAAAGCACAGATACGCAGTATTTT